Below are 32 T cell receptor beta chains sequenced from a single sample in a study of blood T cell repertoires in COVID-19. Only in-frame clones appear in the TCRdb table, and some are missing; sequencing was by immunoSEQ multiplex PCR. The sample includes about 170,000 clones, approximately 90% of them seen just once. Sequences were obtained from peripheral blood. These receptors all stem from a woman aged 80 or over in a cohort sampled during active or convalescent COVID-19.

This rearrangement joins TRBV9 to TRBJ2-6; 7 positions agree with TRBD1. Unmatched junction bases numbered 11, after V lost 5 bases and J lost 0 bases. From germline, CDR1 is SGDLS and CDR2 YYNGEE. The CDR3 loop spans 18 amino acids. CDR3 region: CASSRTWTGTSGANVLTF. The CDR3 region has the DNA TGTGCCAGCAGTCGAACCTGGACAGGTACCTCTGGGGCCAACGTCCTGACTTTC. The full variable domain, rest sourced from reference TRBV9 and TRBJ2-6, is DSGVTQTPKHLITATGQRVTLRCSPRSGDLSVYWYQQSLDQGLQFLIQYYNGEERAKGNILERFSAQQFPDLHSELNLSSLELGDSALYFCASSRTWTGTSGANVLTFGAGSRLTVL.

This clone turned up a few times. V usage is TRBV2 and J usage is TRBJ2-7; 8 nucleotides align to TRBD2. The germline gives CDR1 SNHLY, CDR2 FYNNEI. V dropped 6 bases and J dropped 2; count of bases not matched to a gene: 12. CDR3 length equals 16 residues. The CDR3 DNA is TGTGCCAGCAGAAAAGGCGGCGGGGGGCCTACCTACGAGCAGTACTTC. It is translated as CASRKGGGGPTYEQYF.

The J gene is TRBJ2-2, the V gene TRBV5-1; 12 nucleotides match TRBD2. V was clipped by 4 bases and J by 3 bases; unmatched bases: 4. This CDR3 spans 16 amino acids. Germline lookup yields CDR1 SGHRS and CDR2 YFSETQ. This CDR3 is CASSPRLAGDTGELFF. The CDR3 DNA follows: TGCGCCAGCAGCCCGCGACTAGCGGGGGACACCGGGGAGCTGTTTTTT.

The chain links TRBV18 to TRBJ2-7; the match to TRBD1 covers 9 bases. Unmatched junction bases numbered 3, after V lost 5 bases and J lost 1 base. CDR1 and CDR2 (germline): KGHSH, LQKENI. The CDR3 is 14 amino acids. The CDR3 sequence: CASSSGTGSYEQYF. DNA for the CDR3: TGTGCCAGCTCATCCGGGACAGGGTCCTACGAGCAGTACTTC.

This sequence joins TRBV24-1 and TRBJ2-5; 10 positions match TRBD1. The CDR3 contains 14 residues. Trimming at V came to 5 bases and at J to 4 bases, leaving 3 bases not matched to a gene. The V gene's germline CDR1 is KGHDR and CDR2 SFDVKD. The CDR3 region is CATSGTGGLETQYF. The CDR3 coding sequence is TGTGCCACCAGTGGGACAGGGGGTTTAGAGACCCAGTACTTC.

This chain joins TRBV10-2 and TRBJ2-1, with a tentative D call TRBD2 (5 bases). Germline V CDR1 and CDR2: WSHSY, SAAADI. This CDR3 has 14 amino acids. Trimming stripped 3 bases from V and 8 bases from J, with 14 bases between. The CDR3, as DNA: TGCGCCAGCAGTGATCGGGATAGTCTGGATGAGCAGTTCTTC. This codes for CASSDRDSLDEQFF.

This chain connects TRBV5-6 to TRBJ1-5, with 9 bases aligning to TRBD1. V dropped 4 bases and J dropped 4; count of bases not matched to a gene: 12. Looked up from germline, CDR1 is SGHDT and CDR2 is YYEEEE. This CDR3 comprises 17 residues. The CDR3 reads CASSTHFRTGENQPQHF. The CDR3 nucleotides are TGTGCCAGCAGCACCCATTTCCGGACAGGGGAGAATCAGCCCCAGCATTTT.

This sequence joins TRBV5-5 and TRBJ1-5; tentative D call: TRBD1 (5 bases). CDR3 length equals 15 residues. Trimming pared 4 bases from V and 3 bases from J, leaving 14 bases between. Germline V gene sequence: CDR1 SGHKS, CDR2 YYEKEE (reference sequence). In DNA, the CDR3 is TGTGCCAGCAGCCCCGGGAGGGGTCCCAATCAGCCCCAGCATTTT. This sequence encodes CASSPGRGPNQPQHF.

CDR3 sequence: CASSSPSSGGAYEQYF. In nucleotides, the CDR3 is TGTGCCAGCAGTTCCCCCTCTAGCGGGGGGGCGTACGAGCAGTACTTC. This chain joins TRBV6-6 and TRBJ2-7; the match to TRBD2 covers 12 bases. This CDR3 contains 16 residues. CDR1 is MNHNY, CDR2 SVGAGI, per germline (reference sequence). V trimming: 4 bases; J trimming: 4 bases; junction bases outside the gene matches: 8.

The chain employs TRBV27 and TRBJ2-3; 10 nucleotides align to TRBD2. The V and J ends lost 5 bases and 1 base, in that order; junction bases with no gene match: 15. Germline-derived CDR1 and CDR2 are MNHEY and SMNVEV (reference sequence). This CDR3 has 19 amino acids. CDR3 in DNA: TGTGCCAGCAGTCTACGTGTACTAGCGGGAAGTGGAGGCACAGATACGCAGTATTTT. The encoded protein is CASSLRVLAGSGGTDTQYF.

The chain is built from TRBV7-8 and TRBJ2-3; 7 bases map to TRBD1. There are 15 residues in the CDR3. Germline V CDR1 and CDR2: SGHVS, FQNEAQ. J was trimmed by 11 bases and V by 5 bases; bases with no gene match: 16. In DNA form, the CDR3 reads TGTGCCAGCAGCCCCCGGGACAGACTTCTTGGGGTGCAGTATTTT. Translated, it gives CASSPRDRLLGVQYF.

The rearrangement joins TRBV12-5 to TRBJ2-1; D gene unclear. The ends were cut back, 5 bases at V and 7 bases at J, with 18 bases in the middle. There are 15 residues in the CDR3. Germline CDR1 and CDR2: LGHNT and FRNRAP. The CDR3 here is CASGPSGSQVNEQFF. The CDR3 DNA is TGTGCTAGTGGTCCCTCCGGGTCACAAGTAAATGAGCAGTTCTTC.

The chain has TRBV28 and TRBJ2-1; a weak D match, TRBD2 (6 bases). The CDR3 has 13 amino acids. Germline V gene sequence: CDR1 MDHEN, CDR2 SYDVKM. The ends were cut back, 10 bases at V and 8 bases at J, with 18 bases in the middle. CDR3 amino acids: CATFPGTFDEQFF. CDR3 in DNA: TGTGCCACCTTTCCAGGGACTTTCGATGAGCAGTTCTTC. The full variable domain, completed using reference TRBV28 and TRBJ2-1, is DVKVTQSSRYLVKRTGEKVFLECVQDMDHENMFWYRQDPGLGLRLIYFSYDVKMKEKGDIPEGYSVSREKKERFSLILESASTNQTSMYLCATFPGTFDEQFFGPGTRLTVL.

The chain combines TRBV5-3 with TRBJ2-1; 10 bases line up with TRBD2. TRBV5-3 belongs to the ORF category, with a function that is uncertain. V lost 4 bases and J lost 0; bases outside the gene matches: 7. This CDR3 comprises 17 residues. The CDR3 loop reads CARSPPLAGYSYNEQFF. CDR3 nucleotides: TGTGCCAGAAGCCCACCACTAGCGGGGTACTCCTACAATGAGCAGTTCTTC.

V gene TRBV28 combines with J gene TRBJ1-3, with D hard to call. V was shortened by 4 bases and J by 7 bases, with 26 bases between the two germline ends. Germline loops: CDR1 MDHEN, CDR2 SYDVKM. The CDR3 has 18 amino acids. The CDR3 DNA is TGTGCCAGCAGTTCTCCCCCTAGTGGAAGAACCAAGAGCAACACCATATATTTT. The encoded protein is CASSSPPSGRTKSNTIYF.

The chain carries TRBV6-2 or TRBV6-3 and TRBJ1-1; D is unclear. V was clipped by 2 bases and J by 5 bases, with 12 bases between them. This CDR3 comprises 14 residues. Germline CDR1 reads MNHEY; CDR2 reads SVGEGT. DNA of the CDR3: TGTGCCAGCAGTTACAAGGCAACCGGGACTGAAGCTTTCTTT. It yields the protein CASSYKATGTEAFF.

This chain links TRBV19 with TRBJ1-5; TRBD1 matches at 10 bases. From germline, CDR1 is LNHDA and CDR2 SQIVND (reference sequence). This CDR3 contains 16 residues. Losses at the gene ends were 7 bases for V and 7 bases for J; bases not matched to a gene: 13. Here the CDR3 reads CASTGTGVTSGQPQHF. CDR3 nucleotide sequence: TGTGCCAGTACTGGGACAGGGGTAACATCTGGACAGCCCCAGCATTTT.

The CDR3 DNA reads TGTGCCAGCAGCCCCTCCCGGTGGGCTAGCGGGGACGAGACCCAGTACTTC. This codes for CASSPSRWASGDETQYF. This chain uses TRBV13 with TRBJ2-5; 9 nucleotides agree with TRBD2. The germline gives CDR1 PRHDT, CDR2 FYEKMQ (reference sequence). This CDR3 is built from 17 residues. The trim removed 5 bases at V and 5 bases at J, leaving 15 bases unmatched.

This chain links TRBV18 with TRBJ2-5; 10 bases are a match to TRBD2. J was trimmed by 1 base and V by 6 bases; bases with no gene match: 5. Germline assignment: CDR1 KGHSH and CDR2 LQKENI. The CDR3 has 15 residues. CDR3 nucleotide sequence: TGTGCCAGCTCTCAACGGACTAGCGGCCAAGAGACCCAGTACTTC. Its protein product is CASSQRTSGQETQYF. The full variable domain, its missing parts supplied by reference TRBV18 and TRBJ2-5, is NAGVMQNPRHLVRRRGQEARLRCSPMKGHSHVYWYRQLPEEGLKFMVYLQKENIIDESGMPKERFSAEFPKEGPSILRIQQVVRGDSAAYFCASSQRTSGQETQYFGPGTRLLVL.

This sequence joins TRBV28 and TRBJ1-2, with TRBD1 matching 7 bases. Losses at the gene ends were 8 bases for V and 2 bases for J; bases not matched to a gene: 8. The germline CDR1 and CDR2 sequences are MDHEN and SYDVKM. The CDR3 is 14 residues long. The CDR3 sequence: CASDDRVGNYGYTF. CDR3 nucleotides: TGTGCCAGCGATGACAGGGTGGGCAACTATGGCTACACCTTC.

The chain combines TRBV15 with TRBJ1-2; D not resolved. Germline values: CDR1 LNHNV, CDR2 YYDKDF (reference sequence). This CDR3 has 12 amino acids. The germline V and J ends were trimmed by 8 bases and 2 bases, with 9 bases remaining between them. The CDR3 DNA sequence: TGTGCCACCTCCGACAAGAACTATGGCTACACCTTC. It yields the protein CATSDKNYGYTF.

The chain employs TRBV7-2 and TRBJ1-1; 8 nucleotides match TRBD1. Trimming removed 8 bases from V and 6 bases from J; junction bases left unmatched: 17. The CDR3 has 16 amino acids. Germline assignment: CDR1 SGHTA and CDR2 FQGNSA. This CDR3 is CASLPGPDRGWAEAFF. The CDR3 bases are TGTGCCAGCCTCCCGGGCCCCGACAGGGGTTGGGCTGAAGCTTTCTTT.

The CDR3 protein is CASSQQGFVTEAFF. The CDR3, as DNA: TGTGCCAGCTCTCAACAGGGGTTCGTGACTGAAGCTTTCTTT. The chain couples TRBV18 to TRBJ1-1; 7 nucleotides line up with TRBD1. This CDR3 has 14 residues. From germline, CDR1 is KGHSH and CDR2 LQKENI. J lost 5 bases, V lost 6 bases, and 9 bases had no gene match.

CDR3: CASSVTGSGANVLTF. For the CDR3, the DNA is TGTGCCAGCAGTGTTACAGGTTCTGGGGCCAACGTCCTGACTTTC. The chain combines TRBV9 with TRBJ2-6; D perhaps matches TRBD1 (5 bases). CDR3 length: 15 residues. Germline V lookup: CDR1 SGDLS, CDR2 YYNGEE. V gave up 5 bases and J gave up 1 base, with 10 bases separating them.

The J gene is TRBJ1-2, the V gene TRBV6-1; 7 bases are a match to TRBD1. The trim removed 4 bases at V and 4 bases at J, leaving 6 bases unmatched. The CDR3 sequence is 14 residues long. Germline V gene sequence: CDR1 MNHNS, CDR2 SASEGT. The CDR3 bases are TGTGCCAGCAGTGCAGCCCGGGACAGCTATGGCTACACCTTC. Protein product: CASSAARDSYGYTF.

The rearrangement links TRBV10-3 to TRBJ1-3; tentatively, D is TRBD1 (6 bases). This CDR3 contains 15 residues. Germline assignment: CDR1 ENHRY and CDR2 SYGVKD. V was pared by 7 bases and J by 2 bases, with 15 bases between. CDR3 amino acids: CAIIGGGRTGNTIYF. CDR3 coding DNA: TGTGCCATCATTGGCGGGGGCAGGACTGGAAACACCATATATTTT.

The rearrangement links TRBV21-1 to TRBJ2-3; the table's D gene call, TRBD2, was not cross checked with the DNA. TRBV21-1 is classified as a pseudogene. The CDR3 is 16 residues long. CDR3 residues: CASSKYGGTSTDTQYF. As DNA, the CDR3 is TGTGCCAGCAGCAAATATGGAGGGACTAGCACAGATACGCAGTATTTT.

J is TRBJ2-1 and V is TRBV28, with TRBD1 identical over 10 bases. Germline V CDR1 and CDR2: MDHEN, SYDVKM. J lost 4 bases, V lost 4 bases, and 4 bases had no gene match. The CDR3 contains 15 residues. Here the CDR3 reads CASSWEDRGYNEQFF. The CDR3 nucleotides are TGTGCCAGCAGTTGGGAGGACAGGGGGTACAATGAGCAGTTCTTC.

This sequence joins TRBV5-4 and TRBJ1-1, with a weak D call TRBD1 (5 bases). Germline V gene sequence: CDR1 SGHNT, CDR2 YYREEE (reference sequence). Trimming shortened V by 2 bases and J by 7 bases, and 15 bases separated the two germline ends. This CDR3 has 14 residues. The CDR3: CASSFGGGINEAFF. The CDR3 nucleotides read TGTGCCAGCAGCTTTGGGGGAGGGATTAATGAAGCTTTCTTT.

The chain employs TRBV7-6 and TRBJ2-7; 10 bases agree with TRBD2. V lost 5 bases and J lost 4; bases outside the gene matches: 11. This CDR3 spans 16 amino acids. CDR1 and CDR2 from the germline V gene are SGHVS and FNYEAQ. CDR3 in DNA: TGTGCCAGCAGCCCACGCTCAGCGGGGGGGATGTACGAGCAGTACTTC. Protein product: CASSPRSAGGMYEQYF.

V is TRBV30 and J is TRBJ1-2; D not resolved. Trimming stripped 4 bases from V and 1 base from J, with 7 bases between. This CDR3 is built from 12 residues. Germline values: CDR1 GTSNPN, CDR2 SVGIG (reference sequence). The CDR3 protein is CAWKQINYGYTF. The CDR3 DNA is TGTGCCTGGAAACAGATTAACTATGGCTACACCTTC.

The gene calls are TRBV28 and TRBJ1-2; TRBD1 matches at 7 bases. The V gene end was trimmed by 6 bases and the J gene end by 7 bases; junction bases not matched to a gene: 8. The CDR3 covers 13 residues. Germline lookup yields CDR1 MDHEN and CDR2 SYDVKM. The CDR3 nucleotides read TGTGCCAGCAGGGGACAGCGGCAAATTGGCTACACCTTC. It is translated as CASRGQRQIGYTF.